Below, 26 T cell receptor beta chains from the same sample are listed, as sequenced in a study of shared clonotypes between healthy human individuals. Assay used: immunoSEQ multiplex PCR; TCRdb lists only in-frame clones, some missing. This table has approximately 1,000,000 clones, approximately 80% appearing once. Source material: memory CD4+ T cells from PBMCs. As to subset: CD45RA-negative fraction. The receptors stem from a man younger than 30 in good health. Some clones in this sample may be carry-over from other donors' samples.

This chain uses TRBV7-9 with TRBJ1-5; TRBD1 might be the D (5 bases). The CDR3 covers 14 residues. CDR1 is SEHNR, CDR2 FQNEAQ, per germline (reference sequence). V was trimmed by 4 bases and J by 2 bases, leaving 9 bases between them. DNA for the CDR3: TGTGCCAGCAGCTCCCAAGGGGGCAATCAGCCCCAGCATTTT. Translation: CASSSQGGNQPQHF.

This rearrangement joins TRBV5-4 to TRBJ2-3, with a possible D match to TRBD2 (7 bases). Germline CDR1 is SGHNT and CDR2 is YYREEE (reference sequence). This CDR3 has 15 amino acids. Between the trimmed V and J ends, which lost 4 bases and 4 bases, there was a span of 16 bases. The CDR3 nucleotides are TGTGCCAGCAGCGAAGGGGGGGGTACTGCAGATACGCAGTATTTT. Protein product: CASSEGGGTADTQYF.

Only a few counts were recorded for this clone. The J gene is TRBJ2-7, the V gene TRBV5-4; D is unclear. Germline CDR1 is SGHNT and CDR2 is YYREEE (reference sequence). The V and J ends lost 4 bases and 0 bases respectively, with 17 bases between them. CDR3 length: 16 residues. The CDR3 sequence: CASSPPVGVASYEQYF. CDR3 nucleotide sequence: TGTGCCAGCAGCCCCCCCGTGGGTGTGGCCTCCTACGAGCAGTACTTC. Using reference TRBV5-4 and TRBJ2-7 for the parts outside the CDR3, the full variable domain is ETGVTQSPTHLIKTRGQQVTLRCSSQSGHNTVSWYQQALGQGPQFIFQYYREEENGRGNFPPRFSGLQFPNYSSELNVNALELDDSALYLCASSPPVGVASYEQYFGPGTRLTVT.

This clone was seen once. V is TRBV11-2 and J is TRBJ2-5, with D unresolved. The end of the DNA fits TRBJ2-7 better, so the J call may be wrong. The CDR3 contains 15 residues. Germline V lookup: CDR1 SGHAT, CDR2 FQNNGV. The CDR3 region has the DNA TGTGCCAGCAGCTTTACTTTCTCCAGCACCTACGAGCAGTACTTC. Translated: CASSFTFSSTYEQYF.

The table lists this clone with a few counts. The V and J genes are TRBV28 and TRBJ2-4; D uncertain. There are 15 residues in the CDR3. The V end was cut by 6 bases, the J end by 3 bases, with 15 bases between. Germline V CDR1 and CDR2: MDHEN, SYDVKM. The CDR3 sequence is CASSGRVTVKNIQYF. In nucleotides, the CDR3 is TGTGCCAGCAGCGGTCGGGTAACGGTCAAAAACATTCAGTACTTC. Combining the CDR3 with reference TRBV28 and TRBJ2-4 gives the whole variable domain DVKVTQSSRYLVKRTGEKVFLECVQDMDHENMFWYRQDPGLGLRLIYFSYDVKMKEKGDIPEGYSVSREKKERFSLILESASTNQTSMYLCASSGRVTVKNIQYFGAGTRLSVL.

V usage is TRBV11-2 and J usage is TRBJ2-7; 7 bases agree with TRBD2. The length of the CDR3 is 16 residues. The junction had 9 bases not matched to a gene; V was cut back by 3 bases and J by 1 base. Germline loops: CDR1 SGHAT, CDR2 FQNNGV. This CDR3 reads CASSLERGGSSYEQYF. The CDR3 nucleotides are TGTGCCAGCAGCTTGGAACGCGGGGGTTCGTCCTACGAGCAGTACTTC.

V usage is TRBV28 and J usage is TRBJ1-5; 8 bases are shared with TRBD1. Per the germline V gene, CDR1 is MDHEN and CDR2 is SYDVKM. This CDR3 has 14 amino acids. V shed 3 bases and J 5 bases; nucleotides not matched to a gene: 3. CDR3 in DNA: TGTGCCAGCAGTTTCCTACAGGGGGATCAGCCCCAGCATTTT. This encodes CASSFLQGDQPQHF.

With respect to this clone: The identical CDR3 is also encoded by other nucleotide sequences in the sample. V usage is TRBV2 and J usage is TRBJ2-7, with TRBD1 as a possible D gene (5 bases). CDR3 length: 14 amino acids. In germline, CDR1 is SNHLY, CDR2 FYNNEI. Trimming shortened V by 3 bases and J by 1 base, and 10 bases separated the two germline ends. CDR3 amino acids: CASSDQGSSYEQYF. CDR3 DNA sequence: TGTGCCAGCAGTGATCAGGGATCGTCCTACGAGCAGTACTTC.

This chain connects TRBV5-1 to TRBJ2-5, with TRBD2 matching over 9 bases. CDR1 SGHRS and CDR2 YFSETQ come from the germline V gene. The CDR3 covers 15 residues. J gave up 2 bases and V 0 bases, and 2 bases lay outside the gene matches. CDR3: CASSLEGLAQETQYF. CDR3 coding DNA: TGCGCCAGCAGCTTGGAGGGACTAGCACAAGAGACCCAGTACTTC.

J is TRBJ2-1 and V is TRBV5-1, with 10 bases lining up with TRBD2. Germline-derived CDR1 and CDR2 are SGHRS and YFSETQ. V gave up 4 bases and J gave up 4 bases; unmatched junction bases: 8. This CDR3 comprises 16 residues. In DNA, the CDR3 is TGCGCCAGCAGCCCCTCACTAGCGGGAACTTACAATGAGCAGTTCTTC. Translation gives CASSPSLAGTYNEQFF.

The gene calls are TRBV28 and TRBJ1-5; the D is unclear. Trimming left V 6 bases short and J 2 bases short, with 8 bases between. The CDR3 totals 13 residues. Germline V gene lookup returns CDR1 MDHEN and CDR2 SYDVKM. CDR3 sequence: CASSLAGNQPQHF. DNA for the CDR3: TGTGCCAGCAGCCTGGCGGGCAATCAGCCCCAGCATTTT.

The chain employs TRBV21-1 and TRBJ1-5. TRBV21-1 is noted as a pseudogene. CDR3 length: 15 amino acids. The CDR3, as DNA: TGTGCCAGCAGCAAAGATCGAGGAAACAATCAGCCCCAGCATTTT. Its translation is CASSKDRGNNQPQHF.

The chain couples TRBV28 to TRBJ1-2, with a possible D match to TRBD1 (6 bases). Trimming stripped 2 bases from V and 4 bases from J, with 8 bases between. This CDR3 has 13 amino acids. Germline V gene data show CDR1 as MDHEN and CDR2 as SYDVKM. The CDR3 reads CASSLIGGYGYTF. CDR3 DNA sequence: TGTGCCAGCAGTTTAATAGGGGGCTATGGCTACACCTTC.

The chain carries TRBV2 and TRBJ2-1; 11 bases map to TRBD2. This CDR3 is 15 amino acids long. Germline CDR1 and CDR2: SNHLY and FYNNEI. The trim removed 3 bases at V and 9 bases at J, leaving 7 bases unmatched. CDR3 amino acids: CASSDTSGSFGEQFF. CDR3 sequence (DNA): TGTGCCAGCAGTGATACTAGCGGGAGCTTCGGTGAGCAGTTCTTC.

As regards this clone: The same CDR3 can be traced to other DNA sequences in this sample. The rearrangement uses TRBV18 and TRBJ1-1; TRBD1 aligns across 7 bases. This CDR3 contains 12 residues. Germline V gene sequence: CDR1 KGHSH, CDR2 LQKENI. After removal of 5 bases from V and 11 bases from J, the junction contained 8 bases not matched to a gene. CDR3 amino acids: CASSGEGTEAFF. DNA for the CDR3: TGTGCCAGCTCAGGGGAGGGGACAGAGGCTTTCTTT.

The V gene is TRBV18, the J gene TRBJ1-3; D remains ambiguous. Germline CDR1 KGHSH, CDR2 LQKENI. The CDR3 length is 16 residues. V was clipped by 3 bases and J by 2 bases, with 14 bases between them. The CDR3 region has the DNA TGTGCCAGCTCACCTAACGGGGTAAAGACTGGAAACACCATATATTTT. This codes for CASSPNGVKTGNTIYF.

V usage is TRBV16 and J usage is TRBJ1-2, with unresolved D. V was trimmed by 0 bases and J by 3 bases, leaving 5 bases between them. This CDR3 region has 13 residues. From germline, CDR1 is KGHSY and CDR2 FQNENV. CDR3 DNA: TGTGCCAGCAGCCAATCCAGATACTATGGCTACACCTTC. Amino acid sequence: CASSQSRYYGYTF.

This clone has a handful of counts. The genes are TRBV30 and TRBJ1-6; D is perhaps TRBD1 (5 bases). Trimming took 0 bases from V and 5 from J, leaving 8 bases between them. The CDR3 runs to 14 residues. CDR1 is GTSNPN and CDR2 is SVGIG in the germline V gene (reference sequence). As DNA, the CDR3 is TGTGCCTGGAGTGTGGGGACGGATAATTCACCCCTCCACTTT. It specifies CAWSVGTDNSPLHF.

The chain uses TRBV18 and TRBJ2-5; 10 nucleotides line up with TRBD2. CDR3 length: 15 amino acids. V shed 4 bases and J 4 bases; nucleotides not matched to a gene: 6. CDR1 and CDR2 from the germline V gene are KGHSH and LQKENI. The CDR3 here is CASSQSGRAGETQYF. The CDR3 DNA is TGTGCCAGCTCACAGAGCGGGAGGGCCGGAGAGACCCAGTACTTC.

The chain has TRBV11-1 and TRBJ1-2, with D possibly matching TRBD1 (6 bases). Trimming took 4 bases from V and 5 from J, leaving 14 bases between them. The CDR3 spans 14 residues. Per germline, CDR1 SGHAT and CDR2 FQDESV (reference sequence). CDR3 protein: CASSWGPGSYGYTF. CDR3 bases: TGTGCCAGCAGCTGGGGGCCAGGTAGTTATGGCTACACCTTC.

This clone was counted a few times. Other DNA sequences in this specimen translate into the identical CDR3. CDR3 in DNA: TGTGCCAGCAGCCAAGCAGGGCGAGAGACCCAGTACTTC. Protein sequence: CASSQAGRETQYF. This chain connects TRBV14 to TRBJ2-5, with D possibly matching TRBD1 (5 bases). Between the trimmed V and J ends, which lost 1 base and 4 bases, there was a span of 7 bases. This CDR3 region has 13 residues. Per the germline V gene, CDR1 is SGHDN and CDR2 is FVKESK.

The CDR3 region has the DNA TGCGCCAGCAGTCGGACACTAGCGGGAGGCGCAGATACGCAGTATTTT. Translating it yields CASSRTLAGGADTQYF. The gene calls are TRBV5-1 and TRBJ2-3; 12 nucleotides line up with TRBD2. Germline V CDR1 and CDR2: SGHRS, YFSETQ. V shed 5 bases and J 4 bases; nucleotides not matched to a gene: 8. The CDR3 has 16 residues.

The chain joins TRBV2 to TRBJ2-2; D perhaps matches TRBD2 (5 bases). The germline CDR1 and CDR2 sequences are SNHLY and FYNNEI. V was trimmed by 9 bases and J by 5 bases, leaving 13 bases between them. This CDR3 has 13 amino acids. The CDR3 sequence: CASRGSGTGELFF. Here the CDR3 DNA reads TGTGCCAGTCGGGGATCTGGAACCGGGGAGCTGTTTTTT.

The chain recombines TRBV11-2 with TRBJ2-1; unclear D gene. Germline loops: CDR1 SGHAT, CDR2 FQNNGV. The CDR3 loop spans 15 amino acids. Trimming pared 1 base from V and 6 bases from J, leaving 13 bases between. Here the CDR3 reads CASSLGSSRVNEQFF. The CDR3 DNA reads as TGTGCCAGCAGCTTAGGGTCCAGTAGGGTCAATGAGCAGTTCTTC.

This clone was counted a few times. The chain employs TRBV6-1 and TRBJ2-7, with D perhaps TRBD1 or TRBD2 (5 bases each). Per germline, CDR1 MNHNS and CDR2 SASEGT. CDR3 length: 13 amino acids. V lost 4 bases to trimming and J lost 5 bases, with 12 bases between them. CDR3 residues: CASSGGRRHEQYF. CDR3 DNA: TGTGCCAGCAGTGGGGGACGGCGCCACGAGCAGTACTTC.

The chain uses TRBV7-8 and TRBJ2-7, with D tentatively TRBD1 (5 bases). The CDR3 has 14 residues. Trimming pared 1 base from V and 1 base from J, leaving 8 bases between. Germline V gives CDR1 SGHVS, CDR2 FQNEAQ. The CDR3 reads CASSLGRASYEQYF. CDR3 coding DNA: TGTGCCAGCAGCTTAGGCAGGGCTTCCTACGAGCAGTACTTC.